This entry concerns a single T cell receptor beta chain. The antigen is undetermined. TCRdb's table, derived via immunoSEQ multiplex PCR, lists solely in-frame clones and lacks some. This sample has 65,000 to 70,000 clones; around 78% occur once, and the top ten carry roughly 25%. This specimen belongs to a study of T cell responses to AZD1222 COVID-19 vaccine. Germline CDR1 is SGHVS and CDR2 is FNYEAQ. Trimming left V 2 bases short and J 0 bases short, with 4 bases between. The CDR3 consists of 13 residues. Points from the study as a whole: White British ancestry dominated among donors, who included more females, and clonal diversity was possibly underestimated. Across the whole spike, CD4 TCRs peaked at regions 160-218 and 743-854. Repertoires were sampled only after the peak T cell response.

The material was peripheral blood, obtained 28 days after the second AZD1222 dose. The clonotype comes from an adult who received the AZD1222 COVID-19 vaccine. The chain carries TRBV7-6 and TRBJ1-1; D unclear. The CDR3 DNA is TGTGCCAGCAGCTTAAGGTTGAACACTGAAGCTTTCTTT. This gives the protein CASSLRLNTEAFF.